Reported below is one T cell receptor beta chain. Antigen specificity is unknown. The entry originates in a study of cytomegalovirus exposure and HLA in healthy donors. Broader study findings: Beyond CMV serostatus, there was no information to go on about immune exposure. In a later analysis, several top co-occurrence clusters appeared linked to parvovirus B19, influenza, CMV and Epstein-Barr virus. What a later analysis reportedly showed was that an Asian-associated ancestry cluster had fewer N-insertions than the roughly 700-donor mean.

The PCR ran on 60 Vbeta and 13 Jbeta primers. Assay used: immunoSEQ multiplex PCR; TCRdb lists only in-frame clones, some missing. The table records about 130,000 clones, 74% of them present only once. The CDR3 loop spans 15 amino acids. Germline V lookup: CDR1 SGDLS, CDR2 YYNGEE. The V segment lost 6 bases and the J segment 0 bases; nucleotides outside the gene matches: 5. This TCR was recovered from a male donor in good health and CMV-seronegative. The sequencing input was PBMCs. The rearrangement joins TRBV9 to TRBJ2-7, with 11 bases identical to TRBD1. CDR3 sequence (DNA): TGTGCCAGCACCCCCGGACAGGGGGCCTCCTACGAGCAGTACTTC. As protein: CASTPGQGASYEQYF.